This TCR beta chain comes out of a study of blood T cell repertoires in COVID-19. Across the whole study: Acute and convalescent COVID-19 specimens originated in the United States, Italy and Spain. Sources were T cells, B-cell-depleted T cells, or PBMCs; the material itself was cDNA or gDNA.

Per the original data handling: By means of reference gene primer amplification, nucleated cell counts were estimated. Profiling relied on immunoSEQ multiplex PCR, and the TCRdb table lists in-frame clones only, not all of them. The DNA gave D and trimming, while V, J and clone size come from that table. Among about 92,000 clones listed, about 85% were seen once. The CDR3 totals 15 residues. The J segment lost 3 bases and the V segment lost 2 bases, leaving 5 bases of the junction unmatched. Germline assignment: CDR1 SGDLS and CDR2 YYNGEE. Material: peripheral blood. This TCR derives from a human donor in a cohort sampled during active COVID-19. The chain has TRBV9 and TRBJ2-1; 7 bases line up with TRBD2. The CDR3 sequence is CASSVAAGDYNEQFF. The CDR3 region has the DNA TGTGCCAGCAGCGTTGCGGCGGGGGACTACAATGAGCAGTTCTTC. The variable domain in full, completed from reference TRBV9 and TRBJ2-1, reads DSGVTQTPKHLITATGQRVTLRCSPRSGDLSVYWYQQSLDQGLQFLIQYYNGEERAKGNILERFSAQQFPDLHSELNLSSLELGDSALYFCASSVAAGDYNEQFFGPGTRLTVL.